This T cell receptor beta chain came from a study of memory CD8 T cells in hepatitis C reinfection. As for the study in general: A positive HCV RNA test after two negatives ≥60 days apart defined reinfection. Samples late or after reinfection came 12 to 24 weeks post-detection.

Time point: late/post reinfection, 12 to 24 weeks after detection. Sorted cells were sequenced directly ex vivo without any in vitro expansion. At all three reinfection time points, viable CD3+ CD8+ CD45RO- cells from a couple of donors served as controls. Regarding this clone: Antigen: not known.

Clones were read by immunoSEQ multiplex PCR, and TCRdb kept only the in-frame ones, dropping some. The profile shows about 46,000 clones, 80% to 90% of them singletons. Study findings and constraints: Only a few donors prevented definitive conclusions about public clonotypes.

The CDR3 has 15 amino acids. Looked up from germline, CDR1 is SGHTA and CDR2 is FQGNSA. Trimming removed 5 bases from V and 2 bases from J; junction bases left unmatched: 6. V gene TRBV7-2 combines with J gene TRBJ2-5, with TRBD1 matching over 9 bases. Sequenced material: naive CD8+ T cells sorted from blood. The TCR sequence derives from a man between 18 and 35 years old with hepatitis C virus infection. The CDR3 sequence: CASSPTGGGQETQYF. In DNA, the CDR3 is TGTGCCAGCAGCCCGACAGGGGGAGGGCAAGAGACCCAGTACTTC.